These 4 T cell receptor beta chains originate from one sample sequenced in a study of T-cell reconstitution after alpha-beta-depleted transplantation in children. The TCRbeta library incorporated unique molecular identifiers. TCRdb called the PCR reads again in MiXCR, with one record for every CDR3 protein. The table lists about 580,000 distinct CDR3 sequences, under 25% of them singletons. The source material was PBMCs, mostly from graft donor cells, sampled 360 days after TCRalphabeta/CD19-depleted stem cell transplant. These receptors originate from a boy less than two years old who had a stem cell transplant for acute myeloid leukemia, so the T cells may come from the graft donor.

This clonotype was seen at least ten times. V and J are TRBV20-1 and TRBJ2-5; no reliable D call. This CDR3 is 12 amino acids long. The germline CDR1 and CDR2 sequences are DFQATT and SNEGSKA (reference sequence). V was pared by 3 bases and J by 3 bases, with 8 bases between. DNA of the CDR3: TGCAGTGCTAGTGCCGCGGAAGAGACCCAGTACTTC. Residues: CSASAAEETQYF.

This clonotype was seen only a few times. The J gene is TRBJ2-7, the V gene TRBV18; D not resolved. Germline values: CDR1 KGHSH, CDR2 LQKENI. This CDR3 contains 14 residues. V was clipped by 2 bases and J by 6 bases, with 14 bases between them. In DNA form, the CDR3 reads TGTGCCAGCTCACCAGTTGCAAGGAAGTCCGAGCAGTACGTC. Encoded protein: CASSPVARKSEQYV.

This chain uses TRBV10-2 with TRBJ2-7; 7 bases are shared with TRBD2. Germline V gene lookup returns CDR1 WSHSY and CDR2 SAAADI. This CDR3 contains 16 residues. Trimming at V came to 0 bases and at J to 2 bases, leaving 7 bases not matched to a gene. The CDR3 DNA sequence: TGCGCCAGCAGTGAGTCGCGTCTAGCGGACCCCTACGAGCAGTACGTC. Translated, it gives CASSESRLADPYEQYV.

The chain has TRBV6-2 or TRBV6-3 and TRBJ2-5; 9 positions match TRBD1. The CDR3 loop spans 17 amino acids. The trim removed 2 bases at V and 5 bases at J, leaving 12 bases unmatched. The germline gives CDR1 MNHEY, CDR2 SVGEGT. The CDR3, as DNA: TGTGCCAGCAGTTACGTGTCGGGACAGGGTGGTTTTGAGACCCAGTACTTC. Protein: CASSYVSGQGGFETQYF.